This T cell receptor (beta chain) was obtained from a study of metastatic and nonmetastatic thyroid tumors (dated by TCRdb to between 2020 and 2021). Study-level background: For patients with malignant and with benign thyroid disease, the researchers compared repertoires between peripheral blood samples and tumor or nodule tissue samples.

Before undergoing thyroid surgery, none of the patients had been given any kind of treatment. Using T-cell receptor beta sequencing, the study looked back at clinical samples from patients collected from 2012 to 2018. What the research found in general, with its limitations: In both blood and tumor samples, malignant tumors were reported to have significantly higher TCR beta diversity than benign nodules.

The protocol used for the library was PCR. The reads were generated on an Illumina HiSeq 4000. High-throughput sequencing was used to profile the TCR beta-chain CDR3 region of every patient. The published analysis was carried out like this. A classifier to discriminate distant-metastatic papillary thyroid cancer patients was built from CDR3 differences across clinicopathological groups. The Shannon index was used to assess repertoire diversity, and the Morisita-Horn index was used to assess tumor-blood repertoire similarity. TCRdb reanalyzed the raw reads on its own, using fastp at Q25 for trimming and MiXCR for clone calling, and kept in-frame beta chains. It is TCRdb's table, rather than the study itself, that gives the V and J calls and clone size. This sample gives roughly 14,000 clones in total; approximately 30% of them show up just once. The ten largest account for around 21% of the sample.

CDR1 and CDR2 are read off the germline V gene (reference sequence) as DFQATT and SNEGSKA. V is trimmed back by 1 base and J by 4 bases, and the junction contains 15 bases that no gene match accounts for. CDR3 length: 18 amino acids, cysteine to phenylalanine. Here the CDR3 DNA is all that survives: 54 bases in frame from base 1. The table lists this clone with a few counts. Its binding antigen is unknown. No base qualities exist here, and no much larger clone lies one base off it. Material: tumor tissue. The receptor was derived from a female donor with papillary thyroid cancer or a benign thyroid nodule (not recorded which). Some clones in this sample may be carry-over from other donors' samples. The chain is made from TRBV20-1 and TRBJ2-5, with 10 junctional bases fitting TRBD2. The CDR3 in this case is CSARGLRSGRGFGETQYF. The sequenced DNA is TGCAGTGCTAGAGGCCTTAGGAGCGGGAGGGGATTTGGAGAGACCCAGTACTTC.